The T cell receptor beta chain described here comes from a study of shared clonotypes between healthy human individuals. With respect to this clone: A read error may produce the germline difference seen at one junction end.

Only Caucasian adults living in Nashville, Tennessee served as donors. Extraction of genomic DNA in unsorted samples used roughly 100 million PBMCs. Deep level was the assay's run setting. Evenly divided among several immunoSEQ plates was the genomic DNA of each subset. Sequencing used immunoSEQ multiplex PCR; TCRdb keeps in-frame clones, though not all of them. This table holds about half a million clones, around 73% found once. The CDR3 sequence is 15 residues long. Per germline, CDR1 LNHDA and CDR2 SQIVND (reference sequence). The chain carries TRBV19 and TRBJ1-6, with D possibly TRBD1 on 6 matching bases. Sequencing input: PBMCs. This TCR derives from a woman in her thirties or forties in good health. Some clones in this sample may be carry-over from other donors' samples. The CDR3 DNA is TGTGCCAGTAGTCTCGACCGGGACATAAGGTCACCCCTCCGCTTT. Amino acids: CASSLDRDIRSPLRF.